This T cell receptor (beta chain) emerged from a study of long-term antiretroviral therapy in people with HIV. General study points: Information pertaining to ART adherence, viral resistance or therapeutic modifications was not obtained. Clones that expanded before ART (that is, prior to treatment) dominated the repertoire at all time points. Blood collection from about 2004 to 2018 possibly occurred under older ART regimens.

Remarks on this clone: Its antigen remains unidentified.

Germline V CDR1 and CDR2: SNHLY, FYNNEI. CDR3 size: 18 residues. V was clipped by 8 bases and J by 0 bases; unmatched bases: 9. At survey level, the immunoSEQ assay was run in its v3.0 version. Clones were read by immunoSEQ multiplex PCR, and TCRdb kept only the in-frame ones, dropping some. The table includes fewer than 35,000 clones, approximately 97% detected once. This specimen consisted of unsorted PBMCs, obtained 6.9 years after starting antiretroviral therapy. The chain has TRBV2 and TRBJ2-5; 16 bases line up with TRBD2. This clonotype was sampled from a man between 25 and 39 years old with HIV. CDR3 DNA: TGTGCCAGCCTTTCCCGGGGACTAGCGGGGGGGTACCAAGAGACCCAGTACTTC. It yields the protein CASLSRGLAGGYQETQYF. Filled out from reference TRBV2 and TRBJ2-5, the complete variable domain reads EPEVTQTPSHQVTQMGQEVILRCVPISNHLYFYWYRQILGQKVEFLVSFYNNEISEKSEIFDDQFSVERPDGSNFTLKIRSTKLEDSAMYFCASLSRGLAGGYQETQYFGPGTRLLVL.